The 21 T cell receptor beta chains presented below share a single source sample, sequenced in a study of technical replicates of blood from a few donors. Some clones are missing from TCRdb's copy, which holds only in-frame ones; the method was immunoSEQ multiplex PCR. The table shows 70,000 or so clones, with roughly 88% occurring only once. Sequences were obtained from PBMCs. The receptor source for this set is a human donor in good health. Some clones in this sample may be carry-over from other donors' samples.

V usage is TRBV7-8 and J usage is TRBJ2-3, with 11 bases lining up with TRBD2. The CDR3 runs to 18 residues. The V and J ends lost 0 bases and 5 bases, in that order; junction bases with no gene match: 10. From germline, CDR1 is SGHVS and CDR2 FQNEAQ. CDR3 amino acids: CASSLAPGLAGGQDTQYF. The CDR3 DNA reads TGTGCCAGCAGCTTAGCCCCGGGGTTAGCGGGGGGGCAAGATACGCAGTATTTT.

The chain joins TRBV29-1 to TRBJ1-2; TRBD1 aligns across 10 bases. With V trimmed by 4 bases and J by 7 bases, 12 bases remained unmatched. The germline CDR1 and CDR2 sequences are SQVTM and ANQGSEA. The CDR3 extends over 15 amino acids. The CDR3 coding sequence is TGCAGCGTTGTCGAACCGGGACAGGGGATGGGTGGCTACACCTTC. Translated: CSVVEPGQGMGGYTF.

This chain links TRBV6-5 with TRBJ2-1; 9 bases line up with TRBD2. The CDR3 runs 13 residues. V gave up 2 bases and J gave up 7 bases; unmatched junction bases: 0. The germline CDR1 and CDR2 sequences are MNHEY and SVGAGI. The CDR3 loop is CASSYTSGNEQFF. The CDR3 DNA sequence: TGTGCCAGCAGTTACACTAGCGGGAATGAGCAGTTCTTC.

V is TRBV19 and J is TRBJ2-7; no reliable D call. Trimming removed 0 bases from V and 7 bases from J, with 13 bases in between. Germline-derived CDR1 and CDR2 are LNHDA and SQIVND (reference sequence). CDR3 length equals 14 residues. DNA of the CDR3: TGTGCCAGTAGTATAGATCTTAACCTCCAGGAGCAGTACTTC. It translates to CASSIDLNLQEQYF.

The chain carries TRBV9 and TRBJ2-1; D not certain. This CDR3 spans 14 amino acids. Germline V CDR1 and CDR2: SGDLS, YYNGEE. The V and J ends lost 1 base and 6 bases respectively, with 11 bases between them. This CDR3 reads CASSVLGSLNEQFF. The CDR3 DNA follows: TGTGCCAGCAGCGTACTAGGTAGCCTCAATGAGCAGTTCTTC.

This sequence joins TRBV6-6 and TRBJ1-6, with 8 bases aligning to TRBD1. The CDR3 runs to 15 residues. Germline lookup yields CDR1 MNHNY and CDR2 SVGAGI (reference sequence). V dropped 5 bases and J dropped 10; count of bases not matched to a gene: 10. CDR3 sequence reads: CASSLTGGLYSPLHF. The CDR3 DNA reads TGTGCCAGCAGTCTAACAGGGGGTTTGTACTCACCCCTCCACTTT.

The chain carries TRBV11-2 and TRBJ1-2; D unclear. The length of the CDR3 is 12 residues. Trimming pared 2 bases from V and 7 bases from J, leaving 8 bases between. CDR1 is SGHAT, CDR2 FQNNGV, per germline. The CDR3 bases are TGTGCCAGCAGCTTACCGTCGGGTGGCTACACCTTC. Translated: CASSLPSGGYTF.

The rearrangement uses TRBV2 and TRBJ1-2; the match to TRBD1 covers 7 bases. V trimming: 6 bases; J trimming: 7 bases; junction bases outside the gene matches: 17. The CDR3 extends over 16 amino acids. Germline loops: CDR1 SNHLY, CDR2 FYNNEI. The CDR3 DNA is TGTGCCAGCAGCCTTGAGGGGGCTTCAATATTTGGTGGCTACACCTTC. It codes for CASSLEGASIFGGYTF. Full variable domain (outside the CDR3, taken from reference TRBV2 and TRBJ1-2): EPEVTQTPSHQVTQMGQEVILRCVPISNHLYFYWYRQILGQKVEFLVSFYNNEISEKSEIFDDQFSVERPDGSNFTLKIRSTKLEDSAMYFCASSLEGASIFGGYTFGSGTRLTVV.

The V call is TRBV6-5, the J call TRBJ1-2; D unclear. The CDR3 spans 13 residues. Germline V gene sequence: CDR1 MNHEY, CDR2 SVGAGI. Deletions cut 6 bases from V and 4 bases from J, with 12 bases between. The CDR3 sequence is CASSPRWSYGYTF. The CDR3 DNA reads as TGTGCCAGCAGCCCTCGTTGGAGCTATGGCTACACCTTC.

V is TRBV5-1 and J is TRBJ1-3; weak D call: TRBD1 (5 bases). The length of the CDR3 is 16 residues. Germline values: CDR1 SGHRS, CDR2 YFSETQ. The V gene lost 0 bases and the J gene lost 3 bases, with 13 bases spanning the gap. The CDR3 region has the DNA TGCGCCAGCAGCTTGGCCCCTCCAGGGTATGGAAACACCATATATTTT. It is translated as CASSLAPPGYGNTIYF.

The chain couples TRBV2 to TRBJ1-2; D possibly corresponds to TRBD1 (6 bases). CDR1 and CDR2 (germline): SNHLY, FYNNEI. V was clipped by 7 bases and J by 1 base, with 19 bases between them. The CDR3 runs 16 residues. The CDR3 region is CASTPGGALDNYGYTF. The CDR3 DNA reads TGTGCCAGCACCCCCGGGGGGGCCCTTGATAACTATGGCTACACCTTC.

The chain recombines TRBV5-6 with TRBJ2-4, with TRBD1 identical over 10 bases. This CDR3 region has 19 residues. Germline CDR1 is SGHDT and CDR2 is YYEEEE. Trimming took 4 bases from V and 0 from J; bases not matched to a gene: 13. The CDR3 loop is CASSPGDRGPKLAKNIQYF. CDR3 nucleotide sequence: TGTGCCAGCAGCCCTGGGGACAGGGGACCGAAGCTAGCCAAAAACATTCAGTACTTC.

The chain links TRBV11-2 to TRBJ1-1; D gene unclear. V was trimmed by 4 bases and J by 4 bases, leaving 13 bases between them. Germline CDR1 is SGHAT and CDR2 is FQNNGV. The CDR3 runs 14 residues. The CDR3 nucleotides read TGTGCCAGCAGCTACCAGCTACGGGGCACTGAAGCTTTCTTT. This encodes CASSYQLRGTEAFF.

This clone occurred a few times. V gene TRBV18 combines with J gene TRBJ1-3; TRBD1 agrees at 9 bases. The CDR3 covers 18 residues. Germline V gives CDR1 KGHSH, CDR2 LQKENI. V shed 0 bases and J 0 bases; nucleotides not matched to a gene: 6. The CDR3 DNA follows: TGTGCCAGCTCACCACCGGTGGGACAGGGTGTCTCTGGAAACACCATATATTTT. Amino acid sequence: CASSPPVGQGVSGNTIYF. The full variable domain, completed using reference TRBV18 and TRBJ1-3, is NAGVMQNPRHLVRRRGQEARLRCSPMKGHSHVYWYRQLPEEGLKFMVYLQKENIIDESGMPKERFSAEFPKEGPSILRIQQVVRGDSAAYFCASSPPVGQGVSGNTIYFGEGSWLTVV.

The chain recombines TRBV2 with TRBJ2-3; 13 bases fit TRBD2. The J segment lost 1 base and the V segment lost 6 bases, leaving 7 bases of the junction unmatched. The CDR3 contains 17 residues. CDR1 SNHLY and CDR2 FYNNEI come from the germline V gene. The CDR3 DNA reads TGTGCCAGCAGCCAAGGACTAGCGGGGGTAGGCACAGATACGCAGTATTTT. This sequence encodes CASSQGLAGVGTDTQYF.

J is TRBJ1-1 and V is TRBV7-2; no reliable D call. The CDR3 length is 13 residues. Trimming pared 0 bases from V and 4 bases from J, leaving 6 bases between. The germline gives CDR1 SGHTA, CDR2 FQGNSA. The CDR3 sequence is CASSLAEGTEAFF. The CDR3 DNA reads TGTGCCAGCAGCTTAGCGGAGGGCACTGAAGCTTTCTTT. The complete variable domain, with remaining parts taken from reference TRBV7-2 and TRBJ1-1, reads GAGVSQSPSNKVTEKGKDVELRCDPISGHTALYWYRQSLGQGLEFLIYFQGNSAPDKSGLPSDRFSAERTGGSVSTLTIQRTQQEDSAVYLCASSLAEGTEAFFGQGTRLTVV.

The V and J genes are TRBV15 and TRBJ2-1; 7 nucleotides agree with TRBD2. In germline, CDR1 is LNHNV, CDR2 YYDKDF (reference sequence). The CDR3 length is 14 residues. J was trimmed by 7 bases and V by 6 bases; bases with no gene match: 9. DNA of the CDR3: TGTGCCACCAGTGGCGGGAGAGGAGGGAATGAGCAGTTCTTC. It is translated as CATSGGRGGNEQFF.

The V gene is TRBV7-2, the J gene TRBJ2-1; 13 bases line up with TRBD2. Germline trimming cut 5 bases from V and 8 bases from J; bases unmatched to any gene: 9. CDR3 size: 16 residues. Germline V gene lookup returns CDR1 SGHTA and CDR2 FQGNSA. The CDR3 nucleotides read TGTGCCAGCAGCCGCGCAGGGACTAGCGGGAAATATGAGCAGTTCTTC. Translation: CASSRAGTSGKYEQFF. Full variable domain (rest looked up from reference TRBV7-2 and TRBJ2-1): GAGVSQSPSNKVTEKGKDVELRCDPISGHTALYWYRQSLGQGLEFLIYFQGNSAPDKSGLPSDRFSAERTGGSVSTLTIQRTQQEDSAVYLCASSRAGTSGKYEQFFGPGTRLTVL.

V is TRBV18 and J is TRBJ1-5, with 7 bases matching TRBD1. CDR1 is KGHSH, CDR2 LQKENI, per germline. The CDR3 runs 14 residues. V lost 5 bases, J lost 6 bases, and 7 bases stayed unmatched. The CDR3 DNA sequence: TGTGCCAGCTCAGAGACAGGGTTGGTTCAGCCCCAGCATTTT. Amino acids: CASSETGLVQPQHF.

The chain recombines TRBV4-1 with TRBJ2-5; 14 nucleotides agree with TRBD2. V was pared by 1 base and J by 4 bases, with 5 bases of the junction left unmatched. Germline V gene lookup returns CDR1 MGHRA and CDR2 YSYEKL. The CDR3 is 17 amino acids. This CDR3 is CASSQGGTSGSRETQYF. The CDR3 bases are TGCGCCAGCAGCCAAGGGGGGACTAGCGGGAGTCGAGAGACCCAGTACTTC.

The chain joins TRBV7-2 to TRBJ2-1; 9 nucleotides match TRBD2. In germline, CDR1 is SGHTA, CDR2 FQGNSA. This CDR3 contains 14 residues. With V trimmed by 6 bases and J by 5 bases, 5 bases remained unmatched. The CDR3: CASRRGGGDNEQFF. Here the CDR3 DNA reads TGTGCCAGCAGACGAGGCGGGGGGGACAATGAGCAGTTCTTC.